The clone carrying this TCR beta chain was seen at least ten times. Its antigen is undetermined. From germline, CDR1 is MNHEY and CDR2 SVGAGI. This CDR3 is built from 17 residues. Trimming cost V 6 bases and J 0 bases, with 18 bases left between them. MiXCR, run by TCRdb on the 5' RACE reads, gives a single entry per CDR3 protein. The sample carries some 250,000 distinct CDR3 sequences, roughly 10% recorded once. The sample belongs to a study of CD8 T cells in ankylosing spondylitis. Study observations and caveats: For ankylosing spondylitis blood, a TCR beta motif of seven to nine highly homologous variants appeared characteristic. The disease-linked clones had a CD8+ phenotype and low blood frequencies.

This rearrangement joins TRBV6-5 to TRBJ1-5, with D possibly TRBD1 on 5 matching bases. Sequencing was carried out using blood, either unsorted or a sorted T cell fraction (not recorded which). This TCR was sampled from a male donor with ankylosing spondylitis or in good health (not recorded which). The DNA of the CDR3 is TGTGCCAGCAGCTACAAGTTGACAGATCTTAGCAATCAGCCCCAGCATTTT. It encodes CASSYKLTDLSNQPQHF.